This T cell receptor (beta chain) was recovered during a study of CD8+CD57+ T cells in acquired aplastic anemia. Overall study findings and caveats: Overlap between patients and controls comprised 25 to 35 CD8+ CDR3 sequences.

The study profiled TCR beta VDJ and CDR3 using genomic DNA as template. In TCRdb, the reads were re-called with MiXCR into one record per CDR3 protein. Here the sample spans about 95,000 distinct CDR3 sequences, around 62% being singletons. The V and J ends lost 3 bases and 9 bases respectively, with 9 bases between them. CDR1 SNHLY and CDR2 FYNNEI come from the germline V gene. The CDR3 length is 11 residues. Only a few counts were recorded for this clonotype. Its antigen is not identified. For sequencing, patients were chosen who had shown expansion of CD8+CD57+ cells by flow cytometry. The blood sampling took place in patients who had so far received no therapy.

The sample taken for sequencing was sorted CD4+, CD8+, or CD8+CD57+ T cells (not recorded which) from PBMCs. The chain combines TRBV2 with TRBJ2-7; D gene ambiguous. This clonotype was obtained from a human donor with aplastic anemia. In DNA, the CDR3 is TGTGCCAGCAGTGAGGCCTTCGCGCAGTACTTC. It translates to CASSEAFAQYF.